This T cell receptor (beta chain) came from a study of OX40 agonist ivuxolimab in advanced cancers. Findings and limits, study-wide: Undetermined was the antigen specificity of the expanded peripheral T cells. Relative to CD4+, CD8+ T cells held more expanded clones on average.

The CDR3 runs 15 residues. Germline V gene sequence: CDR1 SGHRS, CDR2 YFSETQ. V dropped 2 bases and J dropped 0 bases, with 9 bases sitting between them. On this clone itself: Its antigen is as yet unknown.

Clones were read by immunoSEQ multiplex PCR, and TCRdb kept only the in-frame ones, dropping some. Of approximately 90,000 clones in the sample, under 85% were seen once. This TCR was sampled from an adult with an advanced solid tumor such as melanoma, head and neck, liver or kidney cancer. J is TRBJ1-3 and V is TRBV5-1, with a tentative D call TRBD1 (5 bases). The sequences come from CD4+ or CD8+ T cells sorted from blood, collected in a trial of the OX40 agonist ivuxolimab. CDR3: CASSLDGASGNTIYF. The CDR3 DNA reads TGCGCCAGCAGCTTAGATGGGGCCTCTGGAAACACCATATATTTT.